The 17 T cell receptor beta chains listed next were all sequenced from one sample in a study of metastatic and nonmetastatic thyroid tumors. There were no patients who had received any treatment before thyroid surgery. TCRdb reprocessed the PCR reads using MiXCR. In the table there are fewer than 16,000 clones, 24% of which are singletons. Material: tumor tissue. Receptor source: a female donor with papillary thyroid cancer or a benign thyroid nodule (not recorded which). Some clones in this sample may be carry-over from other donors' samples.

With respect to this clone: Just one base apart from a much larger clone, this may be a read error. The chain uses TRBV6-6 and TRBJ2-2, with a weak D call TRBD2 (5 bases). Germline CDR1 MNHNY, CDR2 SVGAGI (reference sequence). The CDR3 has 15 amino acids. CDR3 nucleotide sequence: TGTGCCAGCAGTTACCGTTCCGCGAACACCGGGGATCTGTTTTTT. Amino acids: CASSYRSANTGDLFF.

This clone has more than one count but fewer than ten. The chain has TRBV6-1 and TRBJ1-1; 8 positions agree with TRBD1. CDR1 is MNHNS and CDR2 is SASEGT in the germline V gene. The V and J ends lost 6 bases and 4 bases, in that order; junction bases with no gene match: 10. The CDR3 length is 15 residues. The DNA for the CDR3 is TGTGCCAGCAGCAGAACGAACAGGGGGGCCACTGAAGCTTTCTTT. Encoded protein: CASSRTNRGATEAFF.

This clone was recorded many times. V and J are TRBV28 and TRBJ1-2, with D unresolved. Trimming stripped 6 bases from V and 4 bases from J, with 12 bases between. The CDR3 sequence is 13 residues long. The germline gives CDR1 MDHEN, CDR2 SYDVKM. In nucleotides, the CDR3 is TGTGCCAGCAGCCCCGAGGAGAGCTATGGCTACACCTTC. It translates to CASSPEESYGYTF.

This clone came up many times. The chain couples TRBV5-4 to TRBJ2-2, with 8 bases that match TRBD2. The CDR3 runs 14 residues. After removal of 2 bases from V and 5 bases from J, the junction contained 2 bases not matched to a gene. The germline V gene has CDR1 SGHNT and CDR2 YYREEE (reference sequence). CDR3 loop: CASSFGGRTGELFF. In nucleotides, the CDR3 is TGTGCCAGCAGCTTTGGCGGGAGGACCGGGGAGCTGTTTTTT.

This clone was recorded many times. This sequence joins TRBV6-1 and TRBJ1-5; 8 bases line up with TRBD1. The germline V gene encodes CDR1 MNHNS and CDR2 SASEGT. This CDR3 spans 15 amino acids. Unmatched junction bases numbered 6, after V lost 5 bases and J lost 3 bases. The DNA of the CDR3 is TGTGCCAGCAGTCCCGTACAGGGGGACAATCAGCCCCAGCATTTT. Protein sequence: CASSPVQGDNQPQHF.

This clone was recorded at least ten times. This chain links TRBV29-1 with TRBJ2-7, with 7 positions matching TRBD2. The CDR3 loop spans 14 amino acids. The germline gives CDR1 SQVTM, CDR2 ANQGSEA. Germline trimming cut 1 base from V and 1 base from J; bases unmatched to any gene: 4. The CDR3 DNA is TGCAGCGTTGAAGTAGTGGGAGGGTCCTACGAGCAGTACTTC. Its protein is CSVEVVGGSYEQYF.

The chain couples TRBV20-1 to TRBJ1-1; 8 nucleotides align to TRBD1. Per the germline V gene, CDR1 is DFQATT and CDR2 is SNEGSKA (reference sequence). The CDR3 runs 14 residues. With V trimmed by 7 bases and J by 1 base, 8 bases remained unmatched. The CDR3 region is CSVLTGATNTEAFF. The CDR3 region has the DNA TGCAGTGTTTTGACAGGGGCGACGAACACTGAAGCTTTCTTT.

This clone has only a few counts. The rearrangement links TRBV6-1 to TRBJ1-6; TRBD1 agrees at 8 bases. Germline loops: CDR1 MNHNS, CDR2 SASEGT. The CDR3 consists of 16 residues. V was pared by 6 bases and J by 0 bases, with 4 bases of the junction left unmatched. CDR3 coding DNA: TGTGCCAGCAGCGGGGACAGGAGCTCCTATAATTCACCCCTCCACTTT. Its translation: CASSGDRSSYNSPLHF.

This chain connects TRBV24-1 to TRBJ2-7; 13 positions match TRBD2. The germline V gene has CDR1 KGHDR and CDR2 SFDVKD. The J segment lost 6 bases and the V segment lost 9 bases, leaving 25 bases of the junction unmatched. The length of the CDR3 is 20 residues. The CDR3 is CATAGRDTRGAGTSGVEQYF. The CDR3 bases are TGTGCCACCGCGGGGCGCGACACTCGCGGGGCCGGGACTAGCGGGGTCGAGCAGTACTTC.

The genes are TRBV6-1 and TRBJ2-7; D remains unclear. The V end was cut by 7 bases, the J end by 3 bases, with 10 bases between. The CDR3 is 12 amino acids. Germline V gives CDR1 MNHNS, CDR2 SASEGT. CDR3: CASIPTLYEQYF. The CDR3 DNA is TGTGCCAGCATCCCTACCCTCTACGAGCAGTACTTC.

The CDR3 DNA is TGTGCCAGCAGTGTGGCGGGGGGCACCGGGGAGCTGTTTTTT. The encoded protein is CASSVAGGTGELFF. The V call is TRBV11-3, the J call TRBJ2-2; 8 nucleotides line up with TRBD2. There are 14 residues in the CDR3. V gave up 6 bases and J gave up 4 bases; unmatched junction bases: 4. The germline gives CDR1 SGHNT, CDR2 YENEEA. The full variable domain, with the rest looked up from reference TRBV11-3 and TRBJ2-2, is EAGVVQSPRYKIIEKKQPVAFWCNPISGHNTLYWYLQNLGQGPELLIRYENEEAVDDSQLPKDRFSAERLKGVDSTLKIQPAELGDSAVYLCASSVAGGTGELFFGEGSRLTVL.

This chain links TRBV6-2 or TRBV6-3 with TRBJ1-5; no firm D call. Germline-derived CDR1 and CDR2 are MNHEY and SVGEGT. With 7 bases removed from V and 0 bases from J, the gap between germline ends came to 4 bases. The CDR3 totals 12 residues. CDR3 nucleotide sequence: TGTGCCAGCAAGGTTAGCAATCAGCCCCAGCATTTT. As protein: CASKVSNQPQHF.

Relative to its sample, this clone is medium-sized. The chain employs TRBV6-2 or TRBV6-3 and TRBJ2-7; 7 bases fit TRBD1. CDR3 length equals 14 residues. With V trimmed by 2 bases and J by 2 bases, 3 bases remained unmatched. Germline V gene data show CDR1 as MNHEY and CDR2 as SVGEGT. DNA of the CDR3: TGTGCCAGCAGTTACAGGGGGCGAACCTACGAGCAGTACTTC. This codes for CASSYRGRTYEQYF.

This clone came up a few times. With a much larger clone just one base away, this may be a read error. Distinct nucleotide sequences in the sample also encode this CDR3. The V call is TRBV4-2, the J call TRBJ1-2; perhaps TRBD1 as D (5 bases). Germline V lookup: CDR1 LGHNA, CDR2 YNFKEQ. The CDR3 is 16 residues long. Here the CDR3 reads CASSQDSNQGVNGYTF. DNA of the CDR3: TGTGCCAGTAGCCAAGATTCTAACCAGGGTGTGAATGGCTACACCTTC.

CDR3 loop: CASSPTRPVLPSGYTF. The DNA of the CDR3 is TGTGCCAGCAGCCCAACCAGACCGGTACTCCCTAGTGGCTACACCTTC. J is TRBJ1-2 and V is TRBV27; D ambiguous. CDR3 size: 16 residues. V lost 6 bases and J lost 7, with 24 bases in between. The germline V gene encodes CDR1 MNHEY and CDR2 SMNVEV (reference sequence).

This clone was found a few times. It is unclear where the CDR3 begins or ends on the DNA, so no DNA is shown, and the CDR3 is as TCRdb lists it. The chain has TRBV12-3 or TRBV12-4 and TRBJ2-7. The CDR3 sequence runs 13 residues, both termini included. The CDR3 sequence is CASSSSSSYEQYF.

This clone qualifies as medium-sized. The CDR3 bases are TGCAGTGCTAGGACGGACAGGGATACCTACGAGCAGTACTTC. Its protein product is CSARTDRDTYEQYF. The chain uses TRBV20-1 and TRBJ2-7; the match to TRBD1 covers 8 bases. With V trimmed by 3 bases and J by 2 bases, 6 bases remained unmatched. The CDR3 loop spans 14 amino acids. Per germline, CDR1 DFQATT and CDR2 SNEGSKA (reference sequence).